This is a list of T cell receptor beta chains from one sample in a study of OX40 agonist ivuxolimab in advanced cancers. TCRdb's table, derived via immunoSEQ multiplex PCR, lists solely in-frame clones and lacks some. The sample lists around 53,000 clones; roughly 88% were seen once. The sequenced sample was CD4+ or CD8+ T cells sorted from blood, obtained in a trial of the OX40 agonist ivuxolimab. The receptors shown here come from an adult with an advanced solid tumor such as melanoma, head and neck, liver or kidney cancer. The CDR3 runs from the conserved cysteine through the conserved F or W. The D gene is left open where the match is weak. Part of the rows lack a size; the others show once, few, many or a class for expanded clones.

NA	TRBV19	TRBD2	TRBJ2-5	TGTGCCAGTAGTGAGCTAGCGGGGCGGGAGACCCAGTACTTC	CASSELAGRETQYF
NA	TRBV7-9	NA	TRBJ2-5	TGTGCCAGCAGTCTAGGGCTTTCCAAAGAGACCCAGTACTTC	CASSLGLSKETQYF
NA	TRBV4-1	NA	TRBJ1-5	TGCGCCAGCAGCCAACAAGCAACAGGGACGTATCAGCCCCAGCATTTT	CASSQQATGTYQPQHF
NA	TRBV29-1	NA	TRBJ1-2	TGCAGCGCCTTGGACAGTTTTTATGGCTACACCTTC	CSALDSFYGYTF
NA	TRBV9	TRBD1	TRBJ2-7	TGTGCCAGCAGCTTTAGAATTGGGACAGGGGCCGAGCAGTACTTC	CASSFRIGTGAEQYF
NA	TRBV5-1	NA	TRBJ2-7	TGCGCCAGCAGCTGGGACTTCTCCTACGAGCAGTACTTC	CASSWDFSYEQYF
few	TRBV6-1	NA	TRBJ1-2	TGTGCCAGCAGTGAGGTCAAGGCCATTCAAAGTGGCTACACCTTC	CASSEVKAIQSGYTF
NA	TRBV5-4	NA	TRBJ2-5	TGTGCCAGCAGCTTGGCCGTCAGGGAAGAGACCCAGTACTTC	CASSLAVREETQYF
NA	TRBV7-9	TRBD2	TRBJ2-2	TGTGCCAGCAGCCCGGGACTAGCAGCCTCGAACACCGGGGAGCTGTTTTTT	CASSPGLAASNTGELFF
NA	TRBV6-1	TRBD2	TRBJ2-2	TGTGCCAGCAGTGAAGCGGCTAGCGGGAGTGGGGAGCTGTTTTTT	CASSEAASGSGELFF
NA	TRBV30	NA	TRBJ2-3	TGTGCCTGGAGTGTTAGCAGGTCATGGGCAGATACGCAGTATTTT	CAWSVSRSWADTQYF
NA	TRBV2	TRBD1	TRBJ2-6	TGTGCCAGCAGTTGGGACAGCTCTGGGGCCAACGTCCTGACTTTC	CASSWDSSGANVLTF
NA	TRBV19	NA	TRBJ2-3	TGTGCCAGTAGTCACATCCTAGATACGCAGTATTTT	CASSHILDTQYF
NA	TRBV28	NA	TRBJ2-7	TGTGCCAGCACAGCGGACTTTTACGAGCAGTACTTC	CASTADFYEQYF
once	TRBV19	NA	TRBJ2-4	TGTGCCAGTACTCCACGGGACGGCCTAAACATTCAGTACTTC	CASTPRDGLNIQYF
NA	TRBV6-5	NA	TRBJ2-1	TGTGCCAGCAGTTACGTCCGCCATCAGTTCTTC	CASSYVRHQFF
NA	TRBV6-5	NA	TRBJ1-1	TGTGCCAGCAGTTCCCGCTTCGGTGACACTGAAGCTTTCTTT	CASSSRFGDTEAFF
NA	TRBV7-8	TRBD1	TRBJ1-5	TGTGCCAGCAGCTCACCGACAGGGGCTTTGATTGGGGGCAATCAGCCCCAGCATTTT	CASSSPTGALIGGNQPQHF
few	TRBV29-1	TRBD2	TRBJ2-3	TGCAGCGTTGTAGTCCTAGCGGGTGCTCATACGCAGTATTTT	CSVVVLAGAHTQYF
NA	TRBV11-3	TRBD2	TRBJ2-7	TGTGCCAGCAGCCCTGGGACTAGCGGCCAGTACTTC	CASSPGTSGQYF
once	TRBV4-1	NA	TRBJ1-3	TGCGCCAGCAGCCAAGGAGGACAGTCCTCTGGAAACACCATATATTTT	CASSQGGQSSGNTIYF
NA	TRBV11-3	NA	TRBJ2-7	TGTGCCAGCAGCTCCGGCGCGGGCCAAAGCGGGTCCTACGAGCAGTACTTC	CASSSGAGQSGSYEQYF
NA	TRBV5-4	TRBD2	TRBJ2-7	TGTGCCAGCAGCGCAAGCGGGAGTCTTGACTACGAGCAGTACTTC	CASSASGSLDYEQYF
NA	TRBV28	TRBD2	TRBJ2-3	TGTGCCAGCAGTTCAAGCGGGGCGGGGGGAGATACGCAGTATTTT	CASSSSGAGGDTQYF
NA	TRBV5-6	NA	TRBJ1-2	TGTGCCAGCAGCTGGGTCCGGGGTTTTCTACTCCAAGGCTACACCTTC	CASSWVRGFLLQGYTF
NA	TRBV7-2	TRBD2	TRBJ2-3	TGTGCCAGCAGCCCACTAGCGGGAGGCGGGACGCAGTATTTT	CASSPLAGGGTQYF
NA	TRBV5-1	NA	TRBJ2-6	TGCGCCAGCAGCTTGGCGGGCAGGGCTGGGGCCAACGTCCTGACTTTC	CASSLAGRAGANVLTF
NA	TRBV6-1	TRBD1	TRBJ1-4	TGTGCCAGCAGTGCTCAGACAGGGCTCGGCGAAAAACTGTTTTTT	CASSAQTGLGEKLFF
NA	TRBV19	TRBD1	TRBJ1-1	TGTGCCAGTAGCCGGGACAGGTTGACTGAAGCTTTCTTT	CASSRDRLTEAFF
NA	TRBV19	NA	TRBJ2-4	TGTGCCAGTAGGGACACCAAAGCCAAAAACATTCAGTACTTC	CASRDTKAKNIQYF
NA	TRBV15	NA	TRBJ1-1	TGTGCCACCAGCATTAATTTCAACACTGAAGCTTTCTTT	CATSINFNTEAFF
few	TRBV2	NA	TRBJ1-5	TGTGCCAGCAGAAGATTGACAGGCGATCAGCCCCAGCATTTT	CASRRLTGDQPQHF
NA	TRBV28	TRBD2	TRBJ2-7	TGTGCCAGCAGCCCAAGCGGGAGGGCTCGTGAGCAGTACTTC	CASSPSGRAREQYF
NA	TRBV29-1	NA	TRBJ2-5	TGCAGCGTTGAAGATCGGAGCAGCCAAGAGACCCAGTACTTC	CSVEDRSSQETQYF